This TCR beta chain was found in a study of T cell therapy after organ transplantation. Study-level information: Across 2 to 6 intravenous infusions, patients got a median of 1.92 x 10^8 CMV-specific T cells.

Sequencing used immunoSEQ multiplex PCR; TCRdb keeps in-frame clones, though not all of them. The sample consists of 1,000 to 1,300 clones, about 70% of them appearing once. Trimming shortened V by 2 bases and J by 1 base, and 12 bases separated the two germline ends. Germline-derived CDR1 and CDR2 are KGHSH and LQKENI. This CDR3 contains 15 residues. About this clone itself: Its antigen is not known.

Broader study findings: Reconstitution after therapy seemingly combined transferred and product-undetected endogenous clonotypes. CD8 clonality fold change after therapy inversely tracked pretherapy clonality. Confounding by concurrent antirejection or antiviral medications was not assessed.

J is TRBJ2-7 and V is TRBV18; D may be TRBD1 (5 bases). The receptor's source is a human patient who had received a solid organ transplant and had CMV disease. The sequenced sample was CD8+ T cells from blood, obtained before autologous CMV-specific T cell therapy. CDR3 amino acids: CASSPEGAGSYEQYF. The CDR3 DNA is TGTGCCAGCTCACCAGAAGGGGCCGGATCCTACGAGCAGTACTTC.